This T cell receptor beta chain derives from a study of cytomegalovirus exposure and HLA in healthy donors. Researchers ran the PCR with 60 Vbeta and 13 Jbeta primers. The table came from immunoSEQ multiplex PCR; TCRdb's copy has only in-frame clones and leaves some out. The sample holds some 180,000 clones, more than 60% seen once. CDR1 GTSNPN and CDR2 SVGIG come from the germline V gene (reference sequence). The CDR3 extends over 13 amino acids. Samples came from healthy bone marrow donors. As for this clone: Its specificity is unknown. Sequence at one end of the junction differs from germline and may be a read error.

Findings and caveats of the study: Roughly uniform sequencing depth across donors was assumed, possibly incorrectly.

The TCR sequence derives from a woman in her sixties in good health and CMV-seropositive. The chain has TRBV30 and TRBJ2-6; 7 positions match TRBD1. Source material: PBMCs. DNA of the CDR3: TGTGCCTTGACAGGGTCTGGGGCCAACGGCCTGACTTTC. This gives the protein CALTGSGANGLTF. The whole variable domain, remainder taken from reference TRBV30 and TRBJ2-6, is SQTIHQWPATLVQPVGSPLSLECTVEGTSNPNLYWYRQAAGRGLQLLFYSVGIGQISSEVPQNLSASRPQDRQFILSSKKLLLSDSGFYLCALTGSGANGLTFGAGSRLTVL.